The sequence of this TCR beta chain was determined in a study of blood T cell repertoires in COVID-19. The overall study: The origin of the acute and convalescent COVID-19 samples was the United States, Italy and Spain. From T cells, B-cell-depleted T cells, or PBMCs came the material, which was cDNA or gDNA.

CDR1 and CDR2 (germline): LGHDT, YNNKEL (reference sequence). The CDR3 spans 12 residues. Between the trimmed V and J ends, which lost 0 bases and 7 bases, there was a span of 4 bases. In the authors' workflow: Amplification of reference gene primers was used by the study to estimate nucleated cell counts. Only in-frame clones appear in the TCRdb table, and some are missing; sequencing was by immunoSEQ multiplex PCR. The V and J calls and clone size are taken from that table; D and trimming were inferred from the DNA. The sample comprises some 200,000 clones, almost 80% of which are singletons, and more than 25% rests with the top ten.

The sequenced sample consisted of peripheral blood. This TCR was recovered from a woman aged 70-85 years with acute or convalescent COVID-19. The rearrangement links TRBV3-1 (or the pseudogene TRBV3-2) to TRBJ1-3, with D unresolved. The DNA of the CDR3 is TGTGCCAGCAGCCAAGACATCAACACCATATATTTT. This translates into CASSQDINTIYF.